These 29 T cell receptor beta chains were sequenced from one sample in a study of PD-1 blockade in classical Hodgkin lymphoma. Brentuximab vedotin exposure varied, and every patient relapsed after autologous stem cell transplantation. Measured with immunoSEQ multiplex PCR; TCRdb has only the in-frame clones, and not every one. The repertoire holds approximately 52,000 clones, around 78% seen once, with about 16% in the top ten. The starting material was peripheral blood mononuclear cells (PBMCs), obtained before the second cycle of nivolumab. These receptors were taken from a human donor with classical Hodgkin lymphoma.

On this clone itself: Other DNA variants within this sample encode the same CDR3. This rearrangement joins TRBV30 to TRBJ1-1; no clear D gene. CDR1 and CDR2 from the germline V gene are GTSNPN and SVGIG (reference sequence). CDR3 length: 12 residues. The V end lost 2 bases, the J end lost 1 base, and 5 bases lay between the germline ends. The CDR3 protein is CAWSRRNTEAFF. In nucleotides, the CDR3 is TGTGCCTGGAGTCGGAGGAACACTGAAGCTTTCTTT.

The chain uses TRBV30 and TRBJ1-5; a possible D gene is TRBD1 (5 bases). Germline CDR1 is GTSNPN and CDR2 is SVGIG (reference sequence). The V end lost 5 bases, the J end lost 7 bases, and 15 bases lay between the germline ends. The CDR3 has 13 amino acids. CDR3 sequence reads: CAWSSGGEQPQHF. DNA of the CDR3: TGTGCCTGGTCCTCGGGGGGGGAACAGCCCCAGCATTTT.

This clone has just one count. CDR3 in DNA: TGTGCCAGCAGCCTTAAGTCTCCGGGCCCCGAAGCTTTCTTT. It codes for CASSLKSPGPEAFF. V gene TRBV5-4 combines with J gene TRBJ1-1, with unresolved D. V was cut by 4 bases and J by 8 bases, with 18 bases left in between. CDR1 and CDR2 (germline): SGHNT, YYREEE (reference sequence). CDR3 length equals 14 residues.

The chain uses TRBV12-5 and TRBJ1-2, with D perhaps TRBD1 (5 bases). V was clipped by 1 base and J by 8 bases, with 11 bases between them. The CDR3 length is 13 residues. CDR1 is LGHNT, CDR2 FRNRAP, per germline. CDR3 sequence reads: CASGLALGTGYTF. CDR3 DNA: TGTGCTAGTGGTTTGGCCCTCGGGACGGGCTACACCTTC.

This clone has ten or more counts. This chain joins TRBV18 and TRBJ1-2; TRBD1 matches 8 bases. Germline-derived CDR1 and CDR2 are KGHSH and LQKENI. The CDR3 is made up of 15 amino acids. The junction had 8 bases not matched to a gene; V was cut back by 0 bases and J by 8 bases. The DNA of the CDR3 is TGTGCCAGCTCACCACCCACAGGGGGGGCGAAGGGCTACACCTTC. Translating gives CASSPPTGGAKGYTF.

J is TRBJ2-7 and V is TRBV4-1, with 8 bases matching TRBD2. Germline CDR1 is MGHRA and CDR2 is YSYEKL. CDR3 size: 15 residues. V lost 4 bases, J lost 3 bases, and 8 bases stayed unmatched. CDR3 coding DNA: TGCGCCAGCAGCCCAACAGCGGGAGCCGGCTACGAGCAGTACTTC. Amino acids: CASSPTAGAGYEQYF.

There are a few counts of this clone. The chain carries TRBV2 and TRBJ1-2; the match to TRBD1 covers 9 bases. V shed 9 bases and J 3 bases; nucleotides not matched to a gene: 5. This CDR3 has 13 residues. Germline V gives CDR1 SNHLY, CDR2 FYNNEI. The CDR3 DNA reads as TGTGCCAGGGACAGGGGAAGTTACTATGGCTACACCTTC. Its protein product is CARDRGSYYGYTF.

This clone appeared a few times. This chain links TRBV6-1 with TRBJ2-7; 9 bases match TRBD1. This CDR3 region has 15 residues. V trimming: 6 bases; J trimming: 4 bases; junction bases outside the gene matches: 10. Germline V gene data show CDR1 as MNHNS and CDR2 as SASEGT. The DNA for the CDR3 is TGTGCCAGCAGATACACAGGGGGCGAGGGGTACGAGCAGTACTTC. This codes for CASRYTGGEGYEQYF.

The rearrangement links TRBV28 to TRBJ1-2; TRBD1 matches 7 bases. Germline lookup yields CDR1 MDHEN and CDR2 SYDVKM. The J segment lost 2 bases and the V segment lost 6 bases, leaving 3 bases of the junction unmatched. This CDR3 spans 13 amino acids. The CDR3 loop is CASSSTGNYGYTF. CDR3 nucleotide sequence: TGTGCCAGCAGCTCGACAGGGAACTATGGCTACACCTTC.

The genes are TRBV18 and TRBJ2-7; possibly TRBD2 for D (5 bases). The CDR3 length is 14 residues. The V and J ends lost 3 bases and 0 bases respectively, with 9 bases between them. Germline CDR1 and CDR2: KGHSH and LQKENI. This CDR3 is CASSPLGSSYEQYF. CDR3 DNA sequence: TGTGCCAGCTCACCCCTGGGGAGCTCCTACGAGCAGTACTTC. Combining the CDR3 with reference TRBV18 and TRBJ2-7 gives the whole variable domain NAGVMQNPRHLVRRRGQEARLRCSPMKGHSHVYWYRQLPEEGLKFMVYLQKENIIDESGMPKERFSAEFPKEGPSILRIQQVVRGDSAAYFCASSPLGSSYEQYFGPGTRLTVT.

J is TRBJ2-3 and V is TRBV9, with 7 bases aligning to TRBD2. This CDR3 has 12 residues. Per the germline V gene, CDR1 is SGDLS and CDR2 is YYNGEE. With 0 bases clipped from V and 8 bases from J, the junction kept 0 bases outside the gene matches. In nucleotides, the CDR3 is TGTGCCAGCAGCGTAGAGCGGGGTACGCAGTATTTT. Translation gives CASSVERGTQYF.

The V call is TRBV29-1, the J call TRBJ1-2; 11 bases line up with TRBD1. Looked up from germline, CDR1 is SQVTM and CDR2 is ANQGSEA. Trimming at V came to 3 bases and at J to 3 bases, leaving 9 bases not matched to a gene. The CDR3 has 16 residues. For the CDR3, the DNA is TGCAGCGTTGACCCCACGGAGGGACAGGGGGACTATGGCTACACCTTC. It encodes CSVDPTEGQGDYGYTF.

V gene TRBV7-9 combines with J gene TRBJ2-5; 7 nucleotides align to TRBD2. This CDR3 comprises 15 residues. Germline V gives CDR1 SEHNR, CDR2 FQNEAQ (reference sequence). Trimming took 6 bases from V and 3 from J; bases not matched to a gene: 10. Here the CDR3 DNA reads TGTGCCAGCAGAAGATGGGGAGGGACGGAAGAGACCCAGTACTTC. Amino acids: CASRRWGGTEETQYF.

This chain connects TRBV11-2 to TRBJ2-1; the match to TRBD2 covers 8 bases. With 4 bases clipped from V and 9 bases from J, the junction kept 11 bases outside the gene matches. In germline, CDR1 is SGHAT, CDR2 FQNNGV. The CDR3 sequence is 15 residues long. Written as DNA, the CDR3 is TGTGCCAGCAGCTACTTGATCGGGAGGGCCCTTGAGCAGTTCTTC. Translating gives CASSYLIGRALEQFF.

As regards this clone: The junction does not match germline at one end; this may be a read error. CDR3 in amino acids: CASSHGLLQETQYF. The CDR3 DNA sequence: TGTGCTAGCAGCCACGGACTGTTACAAGAGACCCAGTACTTC. The chain links TRBV7-7 to TRBJ2-5, with D maybe TRBD2 (5 bases). The CDR3 has 14 residues. CDR1 and CDR2 (germline): SSHAT, FNYEAQ (reference sequence).

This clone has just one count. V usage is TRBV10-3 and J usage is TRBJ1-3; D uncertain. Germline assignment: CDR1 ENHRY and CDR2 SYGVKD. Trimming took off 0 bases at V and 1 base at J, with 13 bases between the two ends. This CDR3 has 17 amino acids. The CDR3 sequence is CAISESNGMVSGNTIYF. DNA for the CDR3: TGTGCCATCAGTGAGTCGAATGGGATGGTGTCTGGAAACACCATATATTTT.

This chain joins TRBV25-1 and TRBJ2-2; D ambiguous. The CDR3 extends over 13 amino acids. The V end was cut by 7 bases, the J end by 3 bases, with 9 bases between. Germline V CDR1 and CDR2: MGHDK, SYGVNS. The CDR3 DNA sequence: TGTGCCAGCATAAGAACGGACACCGGGGAGCTGTTTTTT. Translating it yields CASIRTDTGELFF. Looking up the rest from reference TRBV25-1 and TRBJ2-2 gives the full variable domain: EADIYQTPRYLVIGTGKKITLECSQTMGHDKMYWYQQDPGMELHLIHYSYGVNSTEKGDLSSESTVSRIRTEHFPLTLESARPSHTSQYLCASIRTDTGELFFGEGSRLTVL.

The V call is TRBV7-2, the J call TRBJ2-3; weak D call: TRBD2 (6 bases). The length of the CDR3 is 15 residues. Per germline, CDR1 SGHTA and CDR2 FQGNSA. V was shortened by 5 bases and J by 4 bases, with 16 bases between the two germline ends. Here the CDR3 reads CASSLRLGQADTQYF. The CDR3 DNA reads TGTGCCAGCAGCCTCAGACTAGGTCAGGCAGATACGCAGTATTTT.

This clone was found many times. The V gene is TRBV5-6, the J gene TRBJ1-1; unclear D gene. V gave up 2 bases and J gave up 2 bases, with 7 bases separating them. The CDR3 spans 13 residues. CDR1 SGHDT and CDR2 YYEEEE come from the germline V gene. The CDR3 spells CASSFSVNTEAFF. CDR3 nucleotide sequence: TGTGCCAGCAGCTTTTCGGTTAACACTGAAGCTTTCTTT.

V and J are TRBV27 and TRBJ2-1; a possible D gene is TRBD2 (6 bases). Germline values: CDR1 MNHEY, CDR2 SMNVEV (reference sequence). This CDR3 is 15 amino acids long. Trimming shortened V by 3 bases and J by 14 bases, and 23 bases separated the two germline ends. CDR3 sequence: CASSFDISGVDDKFF. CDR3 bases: TGTGCCAGCAGTTTCGACATTTCGGGGGTCGACGATAAGTTCTTC.

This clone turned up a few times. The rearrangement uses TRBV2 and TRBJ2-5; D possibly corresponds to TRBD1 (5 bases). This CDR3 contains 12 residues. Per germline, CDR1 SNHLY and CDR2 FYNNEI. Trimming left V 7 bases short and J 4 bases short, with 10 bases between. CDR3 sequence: CASKGLRETQYF. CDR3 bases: TGTGCCAGCAAGGGGCTGAGAGAGACCCAGTACTTC.

CDR3 in amino acids: CASSDPTFGETQYF. CDR3 coding DNA: TGTGCCAGCAGTGATCCGACCTTCGGAGAGACCCAGTACTTC. The chain combines TRBV2 with TRBJ2-5; D remains unclear. The CDR3 consists of 14 residues. CDR1 and CDR2 (germline): SNHLY, FYNNEI. Trimming pared 3 bases from V and 4 bases from J, leaving 12 bases between.

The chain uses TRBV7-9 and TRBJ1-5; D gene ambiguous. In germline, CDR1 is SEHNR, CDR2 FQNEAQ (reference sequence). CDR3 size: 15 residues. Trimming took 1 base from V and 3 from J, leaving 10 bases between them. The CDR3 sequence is CASSLGGGNNQPQHF. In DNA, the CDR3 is TGTGCCAGCAGCTTAGGCGGAGGGAACAATCAGCCCCAGCATTTT.

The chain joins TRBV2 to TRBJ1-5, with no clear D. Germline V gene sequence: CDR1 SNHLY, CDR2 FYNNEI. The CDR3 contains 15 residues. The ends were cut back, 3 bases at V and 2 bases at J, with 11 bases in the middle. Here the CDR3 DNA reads TGTGCCAGCAGTGAGATGGGCGGAGGCAATCAGCCCCAGCATTTT. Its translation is CASSEMGGGNQPQHF.

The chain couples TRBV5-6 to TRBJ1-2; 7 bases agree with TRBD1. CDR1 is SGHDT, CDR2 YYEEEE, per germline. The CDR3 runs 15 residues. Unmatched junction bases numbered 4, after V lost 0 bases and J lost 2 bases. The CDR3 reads CASSLVGGSNYGYTF. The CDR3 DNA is TGTGCCAGCAGCTTGGTAGGGGGCAGCAACTATGGCTACACCTTC.

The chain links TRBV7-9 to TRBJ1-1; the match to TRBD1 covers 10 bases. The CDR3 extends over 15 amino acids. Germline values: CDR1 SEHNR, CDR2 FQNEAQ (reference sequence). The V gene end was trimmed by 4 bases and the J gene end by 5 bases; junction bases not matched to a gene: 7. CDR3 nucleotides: TGTGCCAGCAGCTCCCTGGGACAGGGGAAGACTGAAGCTTTCTTT. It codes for CASSSLGQGKTEAFF.

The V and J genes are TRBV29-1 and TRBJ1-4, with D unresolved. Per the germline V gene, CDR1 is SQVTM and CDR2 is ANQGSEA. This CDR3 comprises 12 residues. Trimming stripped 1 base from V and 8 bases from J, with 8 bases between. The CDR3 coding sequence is TGCAGCGTTGAAGGGTTGCAGGAAAAACTGTTTTTT. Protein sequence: CSVEGLQEKLFF.

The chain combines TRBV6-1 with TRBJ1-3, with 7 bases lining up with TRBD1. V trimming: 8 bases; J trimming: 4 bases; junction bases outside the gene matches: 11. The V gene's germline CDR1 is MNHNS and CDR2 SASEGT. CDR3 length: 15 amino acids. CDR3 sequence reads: CASGPGTVLGNTIYF. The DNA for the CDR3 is TGTGCCAGCGGGCCAGGGACAGTCCTCGGAAACACCATATATTTT.

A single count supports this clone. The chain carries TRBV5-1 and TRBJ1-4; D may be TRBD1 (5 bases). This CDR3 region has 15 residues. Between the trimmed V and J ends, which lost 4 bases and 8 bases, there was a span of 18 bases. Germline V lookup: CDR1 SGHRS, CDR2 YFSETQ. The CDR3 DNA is TGCGCCAGCAGCCCCTTTAGCAGGGCAGGAGAAAAACTGTTTTTT. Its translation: CASSPFSRAGEKLFF.